This T cell receptor (beta chain) was captured by sequencing in a study of blood T cells in healthy people across ages. The study's findings and limits: Older age went with lower TCR beta diversity per million T cells, in a roughly linear way. CMV status of donors was not determined, possibly confounding expanded clonotype changes.

Each donor's blood draw was roughly 10 milliliters of peripheral blood. A second 7 to 11 cycle PCR used barcoded and J-beta primers. In TCRdb, the 5' RACE reads were re-called with MiXCR into one record per CDR3 protein. The repertoire holds about 930,000 distinct CDR3 sequences, with just under 30% as singletons. The CDR3 totals 15 residues. Trimming removed 0 bases from V and 5 bases from J, with 13 bases in between. Germline V lookup: CDR1 LGHDT, CDR2 YNNKEL (reference sequence). This clonotype was counted a few times. Its antigen remains unknown. These data are also associated with another study on T cells of mothers and their children. From that paper: Related mother-child pairs showed slightly, non-significantly higher overlap than unrelated pairs.

This TCR was recovered from a woman in her forties in good health. The sample consisted of blood. The chain links TRBV3-1 to TRBJ2-5; a possible D gene is TRBD2 (6 bases). CDR3 amino acids: CASSQDRSGGETQYF. The CDR3 coding sequence is TGTGCCAGCAGCCAAGATAGGTCCGGGGGTGAGACCCAGTACTTC.